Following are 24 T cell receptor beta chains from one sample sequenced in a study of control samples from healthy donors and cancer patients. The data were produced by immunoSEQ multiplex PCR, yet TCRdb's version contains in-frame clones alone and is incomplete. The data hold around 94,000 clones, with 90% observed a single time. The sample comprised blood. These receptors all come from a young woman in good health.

CDR3 DNA: TGTGTTCGTGGCTATGCAGGCGATCGTGTAAACACTGAAGCTTTCTTT. Its translation: CVRGYAGDRVNTEAFF. The gene calls are TRBV2 and TRBJ1-1; D is unresolved. The germline V gene has CDR1 SNHLY and CDR2 FYNNEI. This CDR3 region has 16 residues.

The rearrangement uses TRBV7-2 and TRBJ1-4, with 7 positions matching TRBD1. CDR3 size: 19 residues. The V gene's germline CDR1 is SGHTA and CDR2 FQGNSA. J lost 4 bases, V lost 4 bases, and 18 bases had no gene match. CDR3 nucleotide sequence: TGTGCCAGCAGCTCCGTTTCCGTAACAGGGGTCTACGATAATGAAAAACTGTTTTTT. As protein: CASSSVSVTGVYDNEKLFF. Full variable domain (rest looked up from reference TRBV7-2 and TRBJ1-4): GAGVSQSPSNKVTEKGKDVELRCDPISGHTALYWYRQSLGQGLEFLIYFQGNSAPDKSGLPSDRFSAERTGGSVSTLTIQRTQQEDSAVYLCASSSVSVTGVYDNEKLFFGSGTQLSVL.

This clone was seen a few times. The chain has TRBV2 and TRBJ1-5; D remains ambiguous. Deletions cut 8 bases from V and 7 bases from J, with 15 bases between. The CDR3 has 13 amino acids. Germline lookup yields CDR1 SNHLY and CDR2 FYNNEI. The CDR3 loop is CASGLGPGQPQHF. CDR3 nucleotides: TGTGCCAGCGGGTTGGGTCCTGGGCAGCCCCAGCATTTT.

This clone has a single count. The chain's CDR3 is CASSQAVGTGVDGYTF. The CDR3 bases are TGTGCCAGCAGCCAAGCAGTTGGGACAGGGGTGGATGGCTACACCTTC. This chain connects TRBV14 to TRBJ1-2, with 10 bases lining up with TRBD1. CDR1 and CDR2 from the germline V gene are SGHDN and FVKESK. The CDR3 has 16 residues. The V and J ends lost 1 base and 6 bases, in that order; junction bases with no gene match: 8. The complete variable domain, with remaining parts taken from reference TRBV14 and TRBJ1-2, reads EAGVTQFPSHSVIEKGQTVTLRCDPISGHDNLYWYRRVMGKEIKFLLHFVKESKQDESGMPNNRFLAERTGGTYSTLKVQPAELEDSGVYFCASSQAVGTGVDGYTFGSGTRLTVV.

In nucleotides, the CDR3 is TGTGCCATTCAACAGGGAACCGGGGAGCTGTTTTTT. It is translated as CAIQQGTGELFF. The chain is built from TRBV10-3 and TRBJ2-2, with a tentative D call TRBD1 (6 bases). Deletions cut 9 bases from V and 5 bases from J, with 10 bases between. CDR1 is ENHRY and CDR2 is SYGVKD in the germline V gene. The CDR3 runs 12 residues.

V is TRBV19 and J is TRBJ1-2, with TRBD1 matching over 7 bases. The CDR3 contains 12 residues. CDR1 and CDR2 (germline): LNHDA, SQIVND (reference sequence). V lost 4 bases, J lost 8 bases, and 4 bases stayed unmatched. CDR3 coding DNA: TGTGCCAGTAGTACAGACAGGGCCGGCTACACCTTC. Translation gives CASSTDRAGYTF.

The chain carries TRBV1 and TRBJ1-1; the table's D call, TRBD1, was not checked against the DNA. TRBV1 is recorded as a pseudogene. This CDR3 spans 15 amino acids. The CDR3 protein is CTSSQDQAVPTEAFF. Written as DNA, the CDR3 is TGCACCAGCAGCCAAGATCAGGCAGTCCCCACTGAAGCTTTCTTT.

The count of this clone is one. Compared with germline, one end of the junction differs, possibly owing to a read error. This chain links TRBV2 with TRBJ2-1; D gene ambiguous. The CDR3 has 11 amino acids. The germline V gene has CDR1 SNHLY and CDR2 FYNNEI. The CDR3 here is CASSRLASYVF. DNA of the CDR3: TGTGCCAGCAGCCGCTTAGCAAGCTACGTCTTC.

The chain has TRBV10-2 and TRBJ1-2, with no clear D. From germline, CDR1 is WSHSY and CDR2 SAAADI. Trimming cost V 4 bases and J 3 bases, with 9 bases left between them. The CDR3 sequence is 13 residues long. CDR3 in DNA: TGCGCCAGCAGTGCGGAGGGCTACTATGGCTACACCTTC. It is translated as CASSAEGYYGYTF.

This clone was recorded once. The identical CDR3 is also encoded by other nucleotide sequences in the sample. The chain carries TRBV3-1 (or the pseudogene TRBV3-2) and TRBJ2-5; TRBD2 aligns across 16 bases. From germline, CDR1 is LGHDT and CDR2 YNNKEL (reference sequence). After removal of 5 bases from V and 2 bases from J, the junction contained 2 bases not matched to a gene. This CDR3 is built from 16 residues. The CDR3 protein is CASSGTSGGAQETQYF. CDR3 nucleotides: TGTGCCAGCAGCGGGACTAGCGGGGGGGCTCAAGAGACCCAGTACTTC.

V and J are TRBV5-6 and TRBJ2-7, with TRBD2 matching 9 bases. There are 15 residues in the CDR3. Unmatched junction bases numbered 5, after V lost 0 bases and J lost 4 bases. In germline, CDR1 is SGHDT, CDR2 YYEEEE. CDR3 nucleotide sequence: TGTGCCAGCAGCTTGGCTCTAGCGGGGTCATACGAGCAGTACTTC. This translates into CASSLALAGSYEQYF.

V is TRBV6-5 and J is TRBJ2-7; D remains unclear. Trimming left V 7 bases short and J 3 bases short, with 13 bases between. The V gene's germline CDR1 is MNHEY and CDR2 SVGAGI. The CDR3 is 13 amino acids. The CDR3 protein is CASMGLQSYEQYF. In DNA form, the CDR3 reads TGTGCCAGCATGGGATTACAGAGCTACGAGCAGTACTTC.

The CDR3 sequence: CATSRDLSAGVGYTF. CDR3 DNA sequence: TGTGCCACCAGCAGAGATCTTAGTGCAGGAGTCGGCTACACCTTC. V and J are TRBV15 and TRBJ1-2; the D is unclear. The germline CDR1 and CDR2 sequences are LNHNV and YYDKDF (reference sequence). V lost 0 bases to trimming and J lost 8 bases, with 16 bases between them. The CDR3 has 15 residues.

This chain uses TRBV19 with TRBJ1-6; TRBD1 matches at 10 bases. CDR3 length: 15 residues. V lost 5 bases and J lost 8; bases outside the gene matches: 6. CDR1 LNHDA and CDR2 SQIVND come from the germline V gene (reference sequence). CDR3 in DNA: TGTGCCAGTAGTTCCCGACAGGGGGCAGATTCACCCCTCCACTTT. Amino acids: CASSSRQGADSPLHF.

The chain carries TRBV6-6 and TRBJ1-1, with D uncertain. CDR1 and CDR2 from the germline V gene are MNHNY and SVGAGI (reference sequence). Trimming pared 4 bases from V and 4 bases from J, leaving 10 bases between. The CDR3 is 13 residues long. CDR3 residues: CASSSSRSTEAFF. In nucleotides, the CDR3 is TGTGCCAGCAGTTCAAGTAGAAGCACTGAAGCTTTCTTT.

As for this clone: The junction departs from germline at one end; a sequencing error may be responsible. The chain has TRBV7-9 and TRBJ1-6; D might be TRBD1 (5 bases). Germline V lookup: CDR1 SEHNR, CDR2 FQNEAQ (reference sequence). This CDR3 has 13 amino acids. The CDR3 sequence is CASSSSTGTGFSF. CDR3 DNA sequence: TGTGCCAGCAGCTCGAGCACCGGGACGGGCTTTTCCTTT.

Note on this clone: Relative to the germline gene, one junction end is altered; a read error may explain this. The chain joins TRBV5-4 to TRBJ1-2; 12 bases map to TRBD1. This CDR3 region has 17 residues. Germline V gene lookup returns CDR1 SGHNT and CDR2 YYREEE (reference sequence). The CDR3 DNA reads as TGTGCCAGCAGTTTGGGCCCACCGGGACAGGGGGCCTATGGCTACACCTTC. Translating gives CASSLGPPGQGAYGYTF.

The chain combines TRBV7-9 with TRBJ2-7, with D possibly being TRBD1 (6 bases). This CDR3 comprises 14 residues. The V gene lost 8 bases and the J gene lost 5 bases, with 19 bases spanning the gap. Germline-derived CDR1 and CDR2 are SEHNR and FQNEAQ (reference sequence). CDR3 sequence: CASRSSGTFDEQYF. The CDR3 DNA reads TGTGCCAGCCGATCCTCCGGGACATTCGACGAGCAGTACTTC.

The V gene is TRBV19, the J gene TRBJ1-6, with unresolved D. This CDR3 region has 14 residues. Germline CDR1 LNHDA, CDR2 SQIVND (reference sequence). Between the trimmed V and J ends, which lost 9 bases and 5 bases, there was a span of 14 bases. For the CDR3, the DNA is TGTGCCAGCACTTCCCCTCTCAATAATTCACCCCTCCACTTT. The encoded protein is CASTSPLNNSPLHF.

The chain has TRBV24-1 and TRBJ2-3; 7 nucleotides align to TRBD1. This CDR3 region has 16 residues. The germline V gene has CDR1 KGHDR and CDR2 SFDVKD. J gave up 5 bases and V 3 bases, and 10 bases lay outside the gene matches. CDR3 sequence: CATSDPSRGGRDTQYF. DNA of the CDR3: TGTGCCACCAGTGATCCAAGTAGAGGGGGCCGAGATACGCAGTATTTT.

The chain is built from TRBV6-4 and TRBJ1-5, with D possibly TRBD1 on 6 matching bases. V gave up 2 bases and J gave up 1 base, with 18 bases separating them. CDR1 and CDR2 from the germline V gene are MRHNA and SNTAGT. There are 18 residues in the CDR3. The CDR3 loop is CASSDRGTAPLSNQPQHF. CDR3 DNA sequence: TGTGCCAGCAGTGACAGGGGGACGGCCCCTTTGAGCAATCAGCCCCAGCATTTT.

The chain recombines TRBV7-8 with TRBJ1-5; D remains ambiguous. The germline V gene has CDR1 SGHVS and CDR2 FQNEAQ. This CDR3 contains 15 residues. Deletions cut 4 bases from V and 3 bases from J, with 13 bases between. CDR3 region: CASSYRGRYNQPQHF. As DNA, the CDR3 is TGTGCCAGCAGCTACCGGGGTCGGTACAATCAGCCCCAGCATTTT.

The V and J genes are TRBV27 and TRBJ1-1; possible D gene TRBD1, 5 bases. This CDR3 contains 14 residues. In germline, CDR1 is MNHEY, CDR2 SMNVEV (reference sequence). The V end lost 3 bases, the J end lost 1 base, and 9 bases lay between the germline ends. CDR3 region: CASSLDTPNTEAFF. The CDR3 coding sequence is TGTGCCAGCAGTTTGGACACCCCGAACACTGAAGCTTTCTTT.

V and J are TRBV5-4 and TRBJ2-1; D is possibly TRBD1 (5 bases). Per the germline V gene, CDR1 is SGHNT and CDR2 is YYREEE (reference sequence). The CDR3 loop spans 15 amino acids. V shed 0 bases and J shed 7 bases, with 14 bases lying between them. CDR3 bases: TGTGCCAGCAGCTTGGAAGGGGCGCGTGGTAATGAGCAGTTCTTC. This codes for CASSLEGARGNEQFF.